The 8 T cell receptor beta chains reported below all come from one sample, sequenced in a study of blood T cell repertoires in COVID-19. Profiling relied on immunoSEQ multiplex PCR, and the TCRdb table lists in-frame clones only, not all of them. This table has approximately 250,000 clones, around 93% appearing once. The sample taken for sequencing was PBMCs or T cells enriched from blood (not recorded which). Every receptor here comes from a man aged 35 to 55 who had been exposed to COVID-19.

The chain employs TRBV5-6 and TRBJ1-2, with 8 bases lining up with TRBD1. The CDR3 covers 15 residues. CDR1 and CDR2 (germline): SGHDT, YYEEEE. V trimming: 0 bases; J trimming: 4 bases; junction bases outside the gene matches: 5. CDR3 amino acids: CASSLEDRVGYGYTF. In DNA form, the CDR3 reads TGTGCCAGCAGCTTGGAGGACAGGGTAGGCTATGGCTACACCTTC. The whole variable domain, remainder taken from reference TRBV5-6 and TRBJ1-2, is DAGVTQSPTHLIKTRGQQVTLRCSPKSGHDTVSWYQQALGQGPQFIFQYYEEEERQRGNFPDRFSGHQFPNYSSELNVNALLLGDSALYLCASSLEDRVGYGYTFGSGTRLTVV.

V usage is TRBV24-1 and J usage is TRBJ1-5; possible D gene TRBD1, 5 bases. This CDR3 is built from 15 residues. Trimming cost V 3 bases and J 3 bases, with 11 bases left between them. Germline-derived CDR1 and CDR2 are KGHDR and SFDVKD. This CDR3 is CATSDTDSINQPQHF. The CDR3 DNA follows: TGTGCCACCAGTGATACAGACAGTATCAATCAGCCCCAGCATTTT.

This clone appeared once. The CDR3 is CASSVSKGISQDTQYF. CDR3 nucleotides: TGTGCCAGCAGCGTATCGAAGGGGATCTCACAAGATACGCAGTATTTT. This chain links TRBV9 with TRBJ2-3; tentative D call: TRBD1 (5 bases). The CDR3 sequence is 16 residues long. Between the trimmed V and J ends, which lost 1 base and 5 bases, there was a span of 17 bases. Germline V CDR1 and CDR2: SGDLS, YYNGEE.

The genes are TRBV5-4 and TRBJ2-2; D is perhaps TRBD1 (6 bases). The V gene lost 0 bases and the J gene lost 6 bases, with 9 bases spanning the gap. Germline CDR1 and CDR2: SGHNT and YYREEE (reference sequence). The CDR3 runs to 14 residues. Here the CDR3 DNA reads TGTGCCAGCAGCTTGGCAGGGGATCCCGGGGAGCTGTTTTTT. It yields the protein CASSLAGDPGELFF.

The chain combines TRBV7-3 with TRBJ2-2; D remains ambiguous. This CDR3 is built from 12 residues. Trimming took 2 bases from V and 6 from J, leaving 4 bases between them. Germline V lookup: CDR1 SGHTA, CDR2 FQGTGA. The CDR3: CASSLSAGELFF. CDR3 sequence (DNA): TGTGCCAGCAGCTTATCCGCCGGGGAGCTGTTTTTT.

The V call is TRBV28, the J call TRBJ1-3; 7 bases align to TRBD1. V lost 5 bases, J lost 2 bases, and 6 bases stayed unmatched. Per germline, CDR1 MDHEN and CDR2 SYDVKM. The CDR3 totals 15 residues. The CDR3 loop is CASSGHTGAGNTIYF. The CDR3, as DNA: TGTGCCAGCAGTGGACATACAGGGGCTGGAAACACCATATATTTT.

With regard to this clone: Sequence at one end of the junction differs from germline and may be a read error. The chain uses TRBV19 and TRBJ1-1; 7 bases match TRBD1. Germline V gene data show CDR1 as LNHDA and CDR2 as SQIVND (reference sequence). CDR3 size: 15 residues. CDR3 sequence reads: CASRIGGVDGTEAFF. The CDR3 DNA sequence: TGTGCCAGTAGGATAGGGGGCGTCGATGGCACTGAAGCTTTCTTT. The full variable domain, completed using reference TRBV19 and TRBJ1-1, is DGGITQSPKYLFRKEGQNVTLSCEQNLNHDAMYWYRQDPGQGLRLIYYSQIVNDFQKGDIAEGYSVSREKKESFPLTVTSAQKNPTAFYLCASRIGGVDGTEAFFGQGTRLTVV.

The chain links TRBV9 to TRBJ2-7; tentative D call: TRBD2 (5 bases). From germline, CDR1 is SGDLS and CDR2 YYNGEE. The ends were cut back, 6 bases at V and 6 bases at J, with 16 bases in the middle. There are 13 residues in the CDR3. The CDR3 nucleotides read TGTGCCAGCACCCCGAGGTCGGCGGGCGAGCAGTACTTC. This codes for CASTPRSAGEQYF.